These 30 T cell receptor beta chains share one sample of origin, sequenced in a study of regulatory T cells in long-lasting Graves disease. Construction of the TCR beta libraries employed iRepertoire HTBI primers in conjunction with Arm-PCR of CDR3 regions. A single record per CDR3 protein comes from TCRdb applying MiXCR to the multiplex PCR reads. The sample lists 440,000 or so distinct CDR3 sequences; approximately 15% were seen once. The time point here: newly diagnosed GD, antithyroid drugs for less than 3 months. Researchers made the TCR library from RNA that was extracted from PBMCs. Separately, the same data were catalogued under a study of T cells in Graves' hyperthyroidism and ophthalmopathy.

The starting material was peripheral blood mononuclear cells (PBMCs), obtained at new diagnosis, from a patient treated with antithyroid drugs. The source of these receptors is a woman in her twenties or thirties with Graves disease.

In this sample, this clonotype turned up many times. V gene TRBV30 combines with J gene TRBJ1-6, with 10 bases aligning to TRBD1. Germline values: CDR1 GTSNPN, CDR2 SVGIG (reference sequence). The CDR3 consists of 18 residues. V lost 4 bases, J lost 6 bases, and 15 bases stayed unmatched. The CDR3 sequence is CAWNLPPHRTGGNSPLHF. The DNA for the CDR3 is TGTGCCTGGAATCTCCCACCCCATAGGACAGGGGGTAATTCACCCCTCCACTTT.

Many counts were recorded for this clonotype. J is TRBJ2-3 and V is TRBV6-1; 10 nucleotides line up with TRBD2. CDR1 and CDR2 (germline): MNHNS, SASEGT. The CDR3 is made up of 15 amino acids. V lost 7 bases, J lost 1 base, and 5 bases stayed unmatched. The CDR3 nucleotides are TGTGCCAGCACCCCACTAGCGGGACGCACAGATACGCAGTATTTT. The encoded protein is CASTPLAGRTDTQYF.

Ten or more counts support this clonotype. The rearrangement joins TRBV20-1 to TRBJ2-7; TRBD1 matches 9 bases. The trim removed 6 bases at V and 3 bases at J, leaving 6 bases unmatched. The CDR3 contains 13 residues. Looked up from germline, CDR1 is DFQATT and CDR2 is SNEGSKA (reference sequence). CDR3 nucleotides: TGCAGTGCCGAACCGGGACAGGGCTACGAGCAGTACTTC. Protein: CSAEPGQGYEQYF.

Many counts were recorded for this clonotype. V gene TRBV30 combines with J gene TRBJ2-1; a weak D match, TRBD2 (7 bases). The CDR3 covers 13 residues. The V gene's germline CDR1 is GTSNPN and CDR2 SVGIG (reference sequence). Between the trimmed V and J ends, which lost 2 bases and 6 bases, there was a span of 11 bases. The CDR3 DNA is TGTGCCTGGAGTAGGGGGGGAGGCAATGAGCAGTTCTTC. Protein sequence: CAWSRGGGNEQFF. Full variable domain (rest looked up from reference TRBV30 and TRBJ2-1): SQTIHQWPATLVQPVGSPLSLECTVEGTSNPNLYWYRQAAGRGLQLLFYSVGIGQISSEVPQNLSASRPQDRQFILSSKKLLLSDSGFYLCAWSRGGGNEQFFGPGTRLTVL.

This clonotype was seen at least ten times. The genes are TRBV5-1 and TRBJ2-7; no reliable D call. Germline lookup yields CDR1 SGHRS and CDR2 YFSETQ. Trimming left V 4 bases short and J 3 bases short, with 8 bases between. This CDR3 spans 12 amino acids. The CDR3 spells CASSGRLYEQYF. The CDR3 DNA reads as TGCGCCAGCAGCGGTAGGCTCTACGAGCAGTACTTC. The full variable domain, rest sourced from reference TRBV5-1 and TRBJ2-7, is KAGVTQTPRYLIKTRGQQVTLSCSPISGHRSVSWYQQTPGQGLQFLFEYFSETQRNKGNFPGRFSGRQFSNSRSEMNVSTLELGDSALYLCASSGRLYEQYFGPGTRLTVT.

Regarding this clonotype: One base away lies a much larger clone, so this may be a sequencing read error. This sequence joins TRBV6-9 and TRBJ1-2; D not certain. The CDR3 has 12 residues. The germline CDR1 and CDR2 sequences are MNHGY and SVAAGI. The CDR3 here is CASSLDGYGYAF. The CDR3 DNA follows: TGTGCCAGCAGTTTGGACGGCTATGGCTACGCCTTC.

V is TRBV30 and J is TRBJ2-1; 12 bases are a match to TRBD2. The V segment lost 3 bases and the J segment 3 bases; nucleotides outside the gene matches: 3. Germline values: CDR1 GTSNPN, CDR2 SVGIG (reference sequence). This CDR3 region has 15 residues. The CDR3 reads CAWRRLAGDYNEQFF. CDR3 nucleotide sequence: TGTGCCTGGAGAAGACTAGCGGGAGACTACAATGAGCAGTTCTTC.

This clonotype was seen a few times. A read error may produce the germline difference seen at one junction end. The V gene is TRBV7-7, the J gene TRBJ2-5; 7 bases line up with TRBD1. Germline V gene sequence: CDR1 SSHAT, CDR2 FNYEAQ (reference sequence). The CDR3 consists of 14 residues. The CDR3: CASSKEGAGETQYF. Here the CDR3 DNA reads TGTGCTAGCAGCAAAGAGGGGGCAGGCGAGACCCAGTACTTC.

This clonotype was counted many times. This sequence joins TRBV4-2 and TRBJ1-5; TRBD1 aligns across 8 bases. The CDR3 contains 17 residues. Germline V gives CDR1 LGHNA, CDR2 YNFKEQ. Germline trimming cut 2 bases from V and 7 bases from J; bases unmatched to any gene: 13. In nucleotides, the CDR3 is TGTGCCAGCAGCCAACAACCTAACAGGGGGTTCGGCCAGCCCCAGCATTTT. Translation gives CASSQQPNRGFGQPQHF.

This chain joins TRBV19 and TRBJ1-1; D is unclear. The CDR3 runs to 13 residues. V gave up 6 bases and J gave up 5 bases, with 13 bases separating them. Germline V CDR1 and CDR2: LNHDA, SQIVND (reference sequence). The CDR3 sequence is CASSLDAATEAFF. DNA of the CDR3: TGTGCCAGTAGCCTGGACGCCGCAACTGAAGCTTTCTTT.

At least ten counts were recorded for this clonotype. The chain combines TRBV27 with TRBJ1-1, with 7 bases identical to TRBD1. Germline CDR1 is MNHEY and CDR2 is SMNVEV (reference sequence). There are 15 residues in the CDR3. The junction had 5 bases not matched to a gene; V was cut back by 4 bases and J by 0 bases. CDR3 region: CASSSGQVMNTEAFF. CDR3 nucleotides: TGTGCCAGCAGTTCTGGACAGGTAATGAACACTGAAGCTTTCTTT.

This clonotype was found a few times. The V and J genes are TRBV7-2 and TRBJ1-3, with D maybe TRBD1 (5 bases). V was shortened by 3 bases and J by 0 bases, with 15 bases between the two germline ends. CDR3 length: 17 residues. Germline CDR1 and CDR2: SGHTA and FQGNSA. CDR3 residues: CASSFGTVLGSGNTIYF. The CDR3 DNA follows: TGTGCCAGCAGCTTCGGGACCGTTCTAGGCTCTGGAAACACCATATATTTT. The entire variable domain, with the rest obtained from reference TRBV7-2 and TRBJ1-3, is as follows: GAGVSQSPSNKVTEKGKDVELRCDPISGHTALYWYRQSLGQGLEFLIYFQGNSAPDKSGLPSDRFSAERTGGSVSTLTIQRTQQEDSAVYLCASSFGTVLGSGNTIYFGEGSWLTVV.

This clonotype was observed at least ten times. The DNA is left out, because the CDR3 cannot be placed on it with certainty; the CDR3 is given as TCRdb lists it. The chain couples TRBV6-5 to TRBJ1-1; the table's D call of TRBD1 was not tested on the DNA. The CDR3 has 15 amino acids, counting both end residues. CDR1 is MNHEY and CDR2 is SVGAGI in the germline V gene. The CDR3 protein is CASSSSGQLMTEAFF.

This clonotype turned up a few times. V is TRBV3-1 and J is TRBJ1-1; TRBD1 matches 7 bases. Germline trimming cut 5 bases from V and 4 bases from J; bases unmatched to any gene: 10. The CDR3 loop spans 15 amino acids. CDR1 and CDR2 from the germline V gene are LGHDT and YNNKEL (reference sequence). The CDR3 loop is CASSAKTRGGTEAFF. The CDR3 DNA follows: TGTGCCAGCAGCGCGAAAACCAGGGGGGGCACTGAAGCTTTCTTT.

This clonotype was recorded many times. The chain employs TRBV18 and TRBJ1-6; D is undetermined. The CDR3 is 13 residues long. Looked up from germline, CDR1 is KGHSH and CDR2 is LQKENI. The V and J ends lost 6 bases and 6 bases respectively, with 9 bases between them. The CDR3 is CASSTTVNSPLHF. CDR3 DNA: TGTGCCAGCTCGACAACTGTTAATTCACCCCTCCACTTT.

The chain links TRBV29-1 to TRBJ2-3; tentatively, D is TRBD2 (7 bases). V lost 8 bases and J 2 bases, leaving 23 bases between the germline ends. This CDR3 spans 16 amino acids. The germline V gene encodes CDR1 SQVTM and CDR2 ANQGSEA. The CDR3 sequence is CSILGGRRGNTDTQYF. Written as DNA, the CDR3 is TGCAGCATATTGGGGGGGCGGCGCGGTAACACAGATACGCAGTATTTT.

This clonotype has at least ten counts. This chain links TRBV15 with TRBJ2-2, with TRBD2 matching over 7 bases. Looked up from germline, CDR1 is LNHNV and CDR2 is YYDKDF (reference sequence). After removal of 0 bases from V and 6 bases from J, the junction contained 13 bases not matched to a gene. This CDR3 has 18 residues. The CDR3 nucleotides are TGTGCCACCAGCAGAGACAATTTGGCGGGAGCGGGCGCCGGGGAGCTGTTTTTT. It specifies CATSRDNLAGAGAGELFF.

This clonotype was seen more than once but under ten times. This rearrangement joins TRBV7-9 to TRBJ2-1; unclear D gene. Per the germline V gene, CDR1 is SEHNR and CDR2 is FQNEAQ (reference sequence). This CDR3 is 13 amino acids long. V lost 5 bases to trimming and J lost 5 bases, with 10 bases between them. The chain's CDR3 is CASSVDVNNEQFF. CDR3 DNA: TGTGCCAGCAGCGTAGACGTCAACAATGAGCAGTTCTTC.

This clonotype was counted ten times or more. This CDR3 is CSVVLGNNEQFF. The CDR3 nucleotides read TGCAGCGTTGTCCTAGGGAACAATGAGCAGTTCTTC. This rearrangement joins TRBV29-1 to TRBJ2-1; D remains unclear. Germline lookup yields CDR1 SQVTM and CDR2 ANQGSEA. CDR3 size: 12 residues. The V end was cut by 4 bases, the J end by 5 bases, with 9 bases between.

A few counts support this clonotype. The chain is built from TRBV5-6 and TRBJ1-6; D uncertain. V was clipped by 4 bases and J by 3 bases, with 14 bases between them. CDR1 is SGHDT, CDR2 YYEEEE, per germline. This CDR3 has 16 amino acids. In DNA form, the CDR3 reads TGTGCCAGCAGCCCATTGATGGACGACTATAATTCACCCCTCCACTTT. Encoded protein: CASSPLMDDYNSPLHF.

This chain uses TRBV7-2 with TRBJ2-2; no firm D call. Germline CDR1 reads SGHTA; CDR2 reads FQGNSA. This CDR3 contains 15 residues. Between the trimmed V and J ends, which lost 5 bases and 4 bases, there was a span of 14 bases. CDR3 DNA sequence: TGTGCCAGCAGCCTCACGACTCTTTTCACCGGGGAGCTGTTTTTT. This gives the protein CASSLTTLFTGELFF.

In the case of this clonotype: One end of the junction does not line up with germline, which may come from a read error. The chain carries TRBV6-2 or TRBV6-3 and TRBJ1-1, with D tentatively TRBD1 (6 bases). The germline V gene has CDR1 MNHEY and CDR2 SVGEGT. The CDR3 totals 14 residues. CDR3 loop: CASRYGGPDTEALF. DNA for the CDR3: TGTGCCAGCAGGTACGGGGGGCCCGACACTGAAGCTCTCTTT.

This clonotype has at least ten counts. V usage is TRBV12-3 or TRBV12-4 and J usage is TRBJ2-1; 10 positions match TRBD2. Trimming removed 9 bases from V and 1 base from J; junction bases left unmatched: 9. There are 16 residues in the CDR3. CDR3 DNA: TGTGCCAGTTCGTGGCTAGCGGGAGTGTCCTACAATGAGCAGTTCTTC. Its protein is CASSWLAGVSYNEQFF.

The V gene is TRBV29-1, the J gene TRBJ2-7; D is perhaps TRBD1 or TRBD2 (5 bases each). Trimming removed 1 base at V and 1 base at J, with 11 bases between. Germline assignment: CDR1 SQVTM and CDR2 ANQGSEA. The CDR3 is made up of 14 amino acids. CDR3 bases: TGCAGCGTTGAAGGGGCCAGGGAGTCCTACGAGCAGTACTTC. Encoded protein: CSVEGARESYEQYF.

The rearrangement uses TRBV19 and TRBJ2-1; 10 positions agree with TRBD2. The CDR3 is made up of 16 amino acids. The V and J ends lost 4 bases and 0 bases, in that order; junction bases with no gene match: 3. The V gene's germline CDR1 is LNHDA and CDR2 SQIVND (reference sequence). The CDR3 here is CASSRASGSSYNEQFF. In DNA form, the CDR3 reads TGTGCCAGTAGTAGAGCTAGCGGGAGCTCCTACAATGAGCAGTTCTTC.

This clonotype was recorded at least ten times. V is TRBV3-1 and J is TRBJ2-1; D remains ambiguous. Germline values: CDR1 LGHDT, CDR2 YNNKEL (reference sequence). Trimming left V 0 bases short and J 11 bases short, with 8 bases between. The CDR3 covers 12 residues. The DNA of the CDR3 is TGTGCCAGCAGCCAAGATAGGGAAAAGCAGTTCTTC. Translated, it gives CASSQDREKQFF.

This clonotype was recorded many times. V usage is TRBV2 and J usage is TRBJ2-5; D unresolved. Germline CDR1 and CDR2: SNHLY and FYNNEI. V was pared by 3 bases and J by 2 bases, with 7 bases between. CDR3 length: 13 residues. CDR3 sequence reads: CASSDLYQETQYF. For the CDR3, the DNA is TGTGCCAGCAGTGATTTATATCAAGAGACCCAGTACTTC.

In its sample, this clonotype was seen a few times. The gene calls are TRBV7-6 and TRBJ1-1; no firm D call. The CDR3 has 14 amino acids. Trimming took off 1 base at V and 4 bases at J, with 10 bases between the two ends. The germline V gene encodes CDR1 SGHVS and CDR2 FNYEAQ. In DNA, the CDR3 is TGTGCCAGCAGCTTAGGACCCCAGAGCACTGAAGCTTTCTTT. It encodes CASSLGPQSTEAFF.

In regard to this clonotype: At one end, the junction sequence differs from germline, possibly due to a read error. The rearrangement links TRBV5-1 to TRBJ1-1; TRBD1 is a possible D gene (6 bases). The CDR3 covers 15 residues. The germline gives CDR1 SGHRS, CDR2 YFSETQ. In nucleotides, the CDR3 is TGCGCCAGCAGCTCGCAGGGACAACGAAACACTGAAGTTTTCTTT. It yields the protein CASSSQGQRNTEVFF.

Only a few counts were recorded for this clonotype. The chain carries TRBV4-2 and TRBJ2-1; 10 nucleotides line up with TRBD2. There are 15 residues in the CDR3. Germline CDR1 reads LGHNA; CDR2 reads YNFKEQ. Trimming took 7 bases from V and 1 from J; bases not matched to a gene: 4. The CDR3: CASTTSGTSYNEQFF. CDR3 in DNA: TGTGCCAGCACCACTAGCGGGACGTCCTACAATGAGCAGTTCTTC.